This T cell receptor (beta chain) was identified during a study of spatial heterogeneity in lung cancer. Germline values: CDR1 SGHVS, CDR2 FQNEAQ. CDR3 length equals 13 residues. Trimming pared 3 bases from V and 6 bases from J, leaving 12 bases between. TCRdb redid the calling of the 5' RACE reads with MiXCR, one entry per CDR3 protein. This sample has about 48,000 distinct CDR3 sequences, with over 4.5% found just once. At least ten counts were recorded for this clonotype. Time point described: sample taken at primary tumor resection. Sequencing of whole RNA from tumor, nontumor lung or frozen PBMC involved no sorting.

This receptor was taken from a male donor with early-stage non-small cell lung cancer. The V and J genes are TRBV7-8 and TRBJ2-7, with D perhaps assigned TRBD1 or TRBD2 (5 bases each). The sample in question was PBMCs, obtained at surgery. Written as DNA, the CDR3 is TGTGCCAGCAGCTTGGGCAGGGCGGGCGAGCAGTACTTC. Its translation: CASSLGRAGEQYF.